One T cell receptor (beta chain) is described in this entry. Germline V lookup: CDR1 MDHEN, CDR2 SYDVKM. Trimming took 3 bases from V and 5 from J, leaving 14 bases between them. The CDR3 has 15 amino acids. The data originate from a study of PD-L1 blockade in urothelial cancer. The wider study: Patients, treated from about 2014 onward, received atezolizumab 1,200 mg intravenously every 3 weeks. Patients had received 0 to 3 prior chemotherapy regimens.

The time point is: pretreatment peripheral blood. Patients in the study were battling locally advanced or metastatic urothelial carcinoma. Produced via immunoSEQ multiplex PCR; TCRdb's table is partial and in-frame only. The sample holds approximately 48,000 clones, around nine tenths seen once. The sample in question was PBMCs, obtained around atezolizumab (anti-PD-L1) treatment. This chain links TRBV28 with TRBJ1-5, with D unclear. The source is a woman in her fifties or sixties with urothelial cancer. The CDR3 bases are TGTGCCAGCAGTTTTCTGGCTGGTTTGGATCAGCCCCAGCATTTT. Translating it yields CASSFLAGLDQPQHF.